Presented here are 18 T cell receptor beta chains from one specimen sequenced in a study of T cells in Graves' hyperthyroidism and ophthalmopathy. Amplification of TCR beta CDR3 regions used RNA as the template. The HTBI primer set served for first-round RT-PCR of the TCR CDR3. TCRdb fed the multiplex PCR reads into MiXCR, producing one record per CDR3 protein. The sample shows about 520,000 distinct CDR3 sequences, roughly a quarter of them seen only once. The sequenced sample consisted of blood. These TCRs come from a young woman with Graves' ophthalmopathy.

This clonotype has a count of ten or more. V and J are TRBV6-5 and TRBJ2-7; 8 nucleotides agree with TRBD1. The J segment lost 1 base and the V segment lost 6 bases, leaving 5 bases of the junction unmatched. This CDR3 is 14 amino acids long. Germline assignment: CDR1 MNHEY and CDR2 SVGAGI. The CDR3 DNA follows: TGTGCCAGCAGGGTTGGGACAGGATCCTACGAGCAGTACTTC. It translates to CASRVGTGSYEQYF.

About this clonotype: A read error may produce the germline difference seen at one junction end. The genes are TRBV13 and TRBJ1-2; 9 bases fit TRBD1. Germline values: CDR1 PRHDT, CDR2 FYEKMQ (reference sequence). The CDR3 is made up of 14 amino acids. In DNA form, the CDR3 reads TGTGCCAGCAGCCACCGGGACAGGGAGTATGGCTACTCCTTC. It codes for CASSHRDREYGYSF.

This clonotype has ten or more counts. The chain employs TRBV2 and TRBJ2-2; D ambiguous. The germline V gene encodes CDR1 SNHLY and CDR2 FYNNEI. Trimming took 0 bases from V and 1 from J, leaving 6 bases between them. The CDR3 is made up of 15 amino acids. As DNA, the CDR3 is TGTGCCAGCAGTGAAGCCTACAGGAACACCGGGGAGCTGTTTTTT. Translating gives CASSEAYRNTGELFF.

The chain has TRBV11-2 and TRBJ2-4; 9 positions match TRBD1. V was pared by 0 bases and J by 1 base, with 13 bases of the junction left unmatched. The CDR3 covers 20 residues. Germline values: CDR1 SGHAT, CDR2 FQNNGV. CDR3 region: CASSLELGTGQSFAKNIQYF. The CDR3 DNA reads TGTGCCAGCAGCTTAGAATTGGGGACAGGGCAATCCTTCGCCAAAAACATTCAGTACTTC. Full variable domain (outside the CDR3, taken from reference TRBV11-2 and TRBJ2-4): EAGVAQSPRYKIIEKRQSVAFWCNPISGHATLYWYQQILGQGPKLLIQFQNNGVVDDSQLPKDRFSAERLKGVDSTLKIQPAKLEDSAVYLCASSLELGTGQSFAKNIQYFGAGTRLSVL.

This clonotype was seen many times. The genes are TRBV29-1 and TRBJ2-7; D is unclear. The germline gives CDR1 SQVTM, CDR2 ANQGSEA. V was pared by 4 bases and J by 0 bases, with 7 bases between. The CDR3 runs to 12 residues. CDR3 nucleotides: TGCAGCGTTGTTTCCTTCTCCTACGAGCAGTACTTC. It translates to CSVVSFSYEQYF.

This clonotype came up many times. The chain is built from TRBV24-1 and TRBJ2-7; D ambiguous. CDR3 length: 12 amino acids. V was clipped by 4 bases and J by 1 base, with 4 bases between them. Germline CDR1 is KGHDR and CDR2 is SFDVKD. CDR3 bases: TGTGCCACCAGTGACTCTTCCTACGAGCAGTACTTC. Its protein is CATSDSSYEQYF.

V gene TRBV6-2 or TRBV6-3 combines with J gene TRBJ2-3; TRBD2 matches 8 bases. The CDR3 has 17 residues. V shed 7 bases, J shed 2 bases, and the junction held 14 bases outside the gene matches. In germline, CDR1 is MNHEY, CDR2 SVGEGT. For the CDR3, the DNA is TGTGCCAGCAACCGGGGGGGGGCAGGGAGCCCCACAGATACGCAGTATTTT. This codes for CASNRGGAGSPTDTQYF.

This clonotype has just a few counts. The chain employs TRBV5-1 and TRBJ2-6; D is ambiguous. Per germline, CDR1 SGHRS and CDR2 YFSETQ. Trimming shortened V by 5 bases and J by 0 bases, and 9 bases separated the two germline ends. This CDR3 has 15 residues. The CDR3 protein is CASRSTPSGANVLTF. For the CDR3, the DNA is TGCGCCAGCAGATCCACGCCCTCTGGGGCCAACGTCCTGACTTTC.

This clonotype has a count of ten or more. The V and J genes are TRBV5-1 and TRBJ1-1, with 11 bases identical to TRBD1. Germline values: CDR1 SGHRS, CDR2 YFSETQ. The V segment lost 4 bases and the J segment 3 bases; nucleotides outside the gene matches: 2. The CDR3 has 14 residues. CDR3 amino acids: CASSKGQGDTEAFF. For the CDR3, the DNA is TGCGCCAGCAGCAAGGGACAGGGGGACACTGAAGCTTTCTTT.

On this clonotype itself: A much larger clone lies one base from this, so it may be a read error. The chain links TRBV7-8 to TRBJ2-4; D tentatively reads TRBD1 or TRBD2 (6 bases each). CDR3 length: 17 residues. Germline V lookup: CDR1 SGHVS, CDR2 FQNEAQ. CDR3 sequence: CASSDLGGRAIKNIKYF. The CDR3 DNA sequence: TGTGCCAGCAGCGATCTAGGGGGGCGAGCCATCAAAAACATTAAGTACTTC.

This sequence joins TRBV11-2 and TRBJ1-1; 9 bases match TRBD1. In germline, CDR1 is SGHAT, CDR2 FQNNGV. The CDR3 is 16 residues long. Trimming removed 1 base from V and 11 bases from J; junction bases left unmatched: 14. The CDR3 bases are TGTGCCAGCAGCTTAGGGTCCCCTTTGACAGGGGGAAGGGCTTTCTTT. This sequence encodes CASSLGSPLTGGRAFF.

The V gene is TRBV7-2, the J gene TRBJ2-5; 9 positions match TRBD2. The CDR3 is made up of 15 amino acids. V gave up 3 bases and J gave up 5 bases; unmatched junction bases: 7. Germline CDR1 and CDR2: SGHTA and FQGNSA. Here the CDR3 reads CASSFPLSGSETQYF. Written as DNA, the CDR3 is TGTGCCAGCAGCTTCCCCCTTAGCGGGAGCGAGACCCAGTACTTC.

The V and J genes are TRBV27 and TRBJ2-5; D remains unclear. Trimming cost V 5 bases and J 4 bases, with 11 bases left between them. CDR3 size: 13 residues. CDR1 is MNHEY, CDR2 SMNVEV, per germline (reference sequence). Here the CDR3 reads CASSPLKGETQYF. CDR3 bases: TGTGCCAGCAGTCCCCTGAAGGGAGAGACCCAGTACTTC.

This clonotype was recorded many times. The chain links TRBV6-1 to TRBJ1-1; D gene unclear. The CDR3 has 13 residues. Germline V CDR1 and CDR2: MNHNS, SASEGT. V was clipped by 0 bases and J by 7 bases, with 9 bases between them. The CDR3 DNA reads TGTGCCAGCAGTGAAGCTGAGAATAGTGAAGCTTTCTTT. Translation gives CASSEAENSEAFF.

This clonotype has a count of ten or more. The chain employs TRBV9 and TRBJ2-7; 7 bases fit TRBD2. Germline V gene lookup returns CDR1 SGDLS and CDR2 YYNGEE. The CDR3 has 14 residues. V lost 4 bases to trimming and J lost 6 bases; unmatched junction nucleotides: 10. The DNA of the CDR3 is TGTGCCAGCAGCAGTGGGGGGGGTTTCGGCGAGCAGTACTTC. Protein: CASSSGGGFGEQYF.

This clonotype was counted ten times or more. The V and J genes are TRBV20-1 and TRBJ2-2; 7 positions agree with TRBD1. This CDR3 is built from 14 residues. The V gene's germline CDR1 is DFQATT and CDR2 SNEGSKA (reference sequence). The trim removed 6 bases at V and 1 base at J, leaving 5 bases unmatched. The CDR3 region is CSARGQMNTGELFF. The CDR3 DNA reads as TGCAGTGCAAGGGGACAGATGAACACCGGGGAGCTGTTTTTT.

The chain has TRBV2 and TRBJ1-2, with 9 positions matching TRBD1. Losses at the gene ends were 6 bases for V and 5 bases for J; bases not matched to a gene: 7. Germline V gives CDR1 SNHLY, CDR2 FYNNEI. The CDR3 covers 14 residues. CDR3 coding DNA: TGTGCCAGCAGCGTCGGGACAGGGCTTTATGGCTACACCTTC. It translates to CASSVGTGLYGYTF.

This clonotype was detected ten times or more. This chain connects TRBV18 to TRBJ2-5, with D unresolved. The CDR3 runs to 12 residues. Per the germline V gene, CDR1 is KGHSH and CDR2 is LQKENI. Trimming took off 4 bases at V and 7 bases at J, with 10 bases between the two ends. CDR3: CASSQAVGTQYF. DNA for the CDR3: TGTGCCAGCTCACAGGCCGTCGGGACCCAGTACTTC.